A selection of T cell receptor beta chains follows, all from one sample in a study of OX40 agonist ivuxolimab in advanced cancers. TCRdb keeps only in-frame clones here, not all; method: immunoSEQ multiplex PCR. This sample yields 85,000 to 90,000 clones, of which 80% to 95% are seen a single time; 0.9% to 1.2% belongs to the top ten. Material: CD4+ or CD8+ T cells sorted from blood, obtained in a trial of the OX40 agonist ivuxolimab. These receptors all stem from an adult with an advanced solid tumor such as melanoma, head and neck, liver or kidney cancer. CDR3s include the opening cysteine and the closing phenylalanine or tryptophan. Fields, in order: J gene, V gene, clone size, D gene, CDR3 protein, CDR3 DNA. D genes are given only for firm matches. Clone sizes are given selectively: once, few, many, or a class where the clone is expanded.

TRBJ2-1,TRBV4-3,NA,NA,CASSQDPLTYNEQFF,TGCGCCAGCAGCCAAGACCCCTTGACCTACAATGAGCAGTTCTTC
TRBJ2-3,TRBV7-2,once,TRBD2,CASSLAGTSGSTDTQYF,TGTGCCAGCAGCTTAGCGGGGACTAGCGGGAGCACAGATACGCAGTATTTT
TRBJ1-1,TRBV7-2,NA,NA,CASSLGGVNTEAFF,TGTGCCAGCAGCTTAGGGGGGGTTAACACTGAAGCTTTCTTT
TRBJ2-1,TRBV29-1,NA,TRBD2,CSGLAVDNEQFF,TGCAGCGGACTAGCGGTTGACAATGAGCAGTTCTTC
TRBJ2-7,TRBV28,NA,NA,CASSRLTYEQYF,TGTGCCAGCAGCCGCCTAACCTACGAGCAGTACTTC
TRBJ2-3,TRBV6-5,NA,TRBD2,CASSLLAGGTDTQYF,TGTGCCAGCAGCCTACTAGCGGGGGGCACAGATACGCAGTATTTT
TRBJ2-2,TRBV10-3,once,NA,CAISELGTQGSSGELFF,TGTGCCATCAGTGAGTTAGGCACCCAGGGGTCGTCCGGGGAGCTGTTTTTT
TRBJ2-3,TRBV19,once,TRBD2,CASRTSWTSGKIDTQYF,TGTGCCAGTAGAACGTCGTGGACTAGCGGGAAGATAGATACGCAGTATTTT
TRBJ2-2,TRBV28,NA,TRBD1,CASSFTGADTGELFF,TGTGCCAGCAGTTTCACAGGGGCGGACACCGGGGAGCTGTTTTTT
TRBJ2-6,TRBV27,NA,NA,CASSNPSGANVLTF,TGTGCCAGCAGTAATCCCTCTGGGGCCAACGTCCTGACTTTC
TRBJ1-1,TRBV4-1,NA,NA,CASSQRRFTEAFF,TGCGCCAGCAGCCAGCGGCGCTTCACTGAAGCTTTCTTT
TRBJ1-3,TRBV18,NA,NA,CASATGTSGGNTIYF,TGTGCCAGCGCAACCGGGACCTCGGGCGGAAACACCATATATTTT
TRBJ2-3,TRBV28,NA,TRBD1,CALQGARGTDTQYF,TGTGCCCTCCAGGGGGCGCGGGGCACAGATACGCAGTATTTT
TRBJ2-5,TRBV10-3,NA,NA,CAISESSRWRAPYF,TGTGCCATCAGTGAGTCGAGCCGGTGGCGTGCACCGTACTTC
TRBJ2-7,TRBV7-2,NA,TRBD2,CASRTSGTSFYEQYF,TGTGCCAGCAGGACCTCAGGGACTAGCTTCTACGAGCAGTACTTC
TRBJ2-7,TRBV6-6,once,TRBD1,CASSSSGQGGSEQYF,TGTGCCAGCAGTTCCTCGGGACAGGGGGGGAGCGAGCAGTACTTC
TRBJ1-2,TRBV5-6,NA,NA,CASSLFTIANYGYTF,TGTGCCAGCAGCTTGTTTACCATAGCTAACTATGGCTACACCTTC
TRBJ2-6,TRBV5-4,few,NA,CASSLGGNSGANVLTF,TGTGCCAGCAGCTTAGGGGGGAACTCTGGGGCCAACGTCCTGACTTTC
TRBJ1-5,TRBV19,NA,NA,CASGFGQNNQPQHF,TGTGCCAGTGGATTCGGACAAAACAATCAGCCCCAGCATTTT
TRBJ2-7,TRBV11-2,NA,NA,CARAGTNFYEQYF,TGTGCCAGGGCCGGGACGAACTTCTACGAGCAGTACTTC
TRBJ2-3,TRBV6-7,NA,TRBD2,CARGLWTDTQYF,TGTGCCAGGGGACTATGGACAGATACGCAGTATTTT
TRBJ1-1,TRBV18,NA,NA,CASSPQGPVNTEAFF,TGTGCCAGCTCACCACAGGGACCGGTGAACACTGAAGCTTTCTTT
TRBJ2-2,TRBV9,NA,NA,CASSVVGGRGTGELFF,TGTGCCAGCAGCGTAGTAGGCGGCCGTGGCACCGGGGAGCTGTTTTTT
TRBJ1-3,TRBV15,NA,NA,CATRKDRTRTRNTIYF,TGTGCCACCAGGAAGGACCGAACCCGGACCAGAAACACCATATATTTT
TRBJ1-2,TRBV19,NA,NA,CASSVSVGYGYTF,TGTGCCAGTAGCGTGTCAGTAGGATATGGCTACACCTTC
TRBJ2-7,TRBV10-3,NA,TRBD2,CAISEPSSREEYEQYF,TGTGCCATCAGTGAGCCCTCCTCGCGGGAGGAATACGAGCAGTACTTC
TRBJ2-2,TRBV25-1,NA,NA,CASSESLFKGTGELFF,TGTGCCAGCAGTGAAAGCCTATTTAAGGGAACCGGGGAGCTGTTTTTT
TRBJ2-3,TRBV20-1,NA,NA,CSASDGDTQYF,TGCAGTGCTTCTGACGGAGATACGCAGTATTTT
TRBJ2-2,TRBV6-1,NA,NA,CASSGRAVRWGVPGELFF,TGTGCCAGCAGTGGACGTGCGGTGCGTTGGGGGGTACCCGGGGAGCTGTTTTTT
TRBJ1-6,TRBV11-2,NA,TRBD1,CASRGQGSYNSPLHF,TGTGCCAGCAGAGGACAGGGTTCCTATAATTCACCCCTCCACTTT
TRBJ2-7,TRBV7-9,NA,NA,CASSLQVTYEQYF,TGTGCCAGCAGCTTACAGGTGACCTACGAGCAGTACTTC
TRBJ1-1,TRBV5-1,once,NA,CASSFAPTNTEAFF,TGCGCCAGCAGCTTCGCCCCAACGAACACTGAAGCTTTCTTT
TRBJ1-2,TRBV18,few,TRBD1,CASSPLDRVMGYTF,TGTGCCAGCTCACCCCTCGACAGGGTGATGGGCTACACCTTC
TRBJ2-2,TRBV2,NA,NA,CASSARRGTGELFF,TGTGCCAGCAGCGCCCGACGGGGCACCGGGGAGCTGTTTTTT
TRBJ1-2,TRBV11-3,NA,NA,CASSLKQGKDGYTF,TGTGCCAGCAGCTTAAAGCAGGGCAAAGATGGCTACACCTTC
TRBJ1-1,TRBV27,NA,TRBD1,CASSTGGTEAFF,TGTGCCAGCAGTACAGGGGGCACTGAAGCTTTCTTT
TRBJ1-1,TRBV6-5,NA,NA,CASRPTGLNTEAFF,TGTGCCAGCAGGCCGACAGGACTTAACACTGAAGCTTTCTTT
TRBJ1-5,TRBV19,NA,NA,CASSIPPAPQHF,TGTGCCAGTAGTATCCCTCCCGCGCCCCAGCATTTT
TRBJ2-3,TRBV5-1,NA,TRBD2,CASSWRGLGNTDTQYF,TGCGCCAGCAGCTGGCGGGGACTAGGAAATACAGATACGCAGTATTTT
TRBJ2-7,TRBV11-2,NA,NA,CASSPRTGSSYEQYF,TGTGCCAGCAGCCCTCGGACGGGAAGCTCCTACGAGCAGTACTTC
TRBJ1-1,TRBV5-1,once,NA,CASSLEAGWGTEAFF,TGCGCCAGCAGCTTGGAGGCGGGTTGGGGTACTGAAGCTTTCTTT